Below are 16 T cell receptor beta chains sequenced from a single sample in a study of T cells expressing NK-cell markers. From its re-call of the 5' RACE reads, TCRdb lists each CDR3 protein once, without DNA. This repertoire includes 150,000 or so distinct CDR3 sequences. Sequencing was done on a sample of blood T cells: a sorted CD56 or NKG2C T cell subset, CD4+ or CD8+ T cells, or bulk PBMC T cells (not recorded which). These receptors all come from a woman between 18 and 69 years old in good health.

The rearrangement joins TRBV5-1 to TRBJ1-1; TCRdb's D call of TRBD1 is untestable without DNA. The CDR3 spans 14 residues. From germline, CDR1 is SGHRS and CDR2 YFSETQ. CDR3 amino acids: CASSVGQGATEAFF.

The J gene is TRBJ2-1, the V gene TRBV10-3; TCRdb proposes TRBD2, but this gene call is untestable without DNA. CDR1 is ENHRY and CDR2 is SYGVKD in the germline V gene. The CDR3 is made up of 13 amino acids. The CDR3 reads CAIKTGGPSEQFF.

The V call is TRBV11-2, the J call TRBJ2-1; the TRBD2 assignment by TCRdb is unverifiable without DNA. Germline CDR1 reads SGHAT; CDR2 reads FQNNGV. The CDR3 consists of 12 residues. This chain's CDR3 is CASGRGDNEQFF.

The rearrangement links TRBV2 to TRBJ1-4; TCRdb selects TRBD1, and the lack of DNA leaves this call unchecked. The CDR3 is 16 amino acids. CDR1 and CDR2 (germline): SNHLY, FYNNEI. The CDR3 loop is CASSLNRVGQSEKLFF.

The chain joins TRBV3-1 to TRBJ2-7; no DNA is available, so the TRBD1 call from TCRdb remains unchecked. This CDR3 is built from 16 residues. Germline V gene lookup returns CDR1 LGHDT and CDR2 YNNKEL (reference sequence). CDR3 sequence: CASSQGRGAKLYEQYF.

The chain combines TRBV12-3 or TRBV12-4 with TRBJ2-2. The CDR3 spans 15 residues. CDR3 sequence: CASSSSSGSTGELFF.

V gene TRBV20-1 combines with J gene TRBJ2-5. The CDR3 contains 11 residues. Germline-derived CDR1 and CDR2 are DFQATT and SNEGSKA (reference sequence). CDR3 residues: CSAYLVETQYF.

This chain's CDR3 is CASSLSRDSGTNEQFF. This chain links TRBV7-3 with TRBJ2-1; the D call from TCRdb, TRBD2, cannot be confirmed without DNA. This CDR3 spans 16 amino acids. The germline gives CDR1 SGHTA, CDR2 FQGTGA.

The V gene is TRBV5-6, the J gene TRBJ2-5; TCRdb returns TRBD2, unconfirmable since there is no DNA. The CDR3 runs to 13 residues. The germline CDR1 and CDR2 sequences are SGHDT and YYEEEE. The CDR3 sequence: CASGLAGEETQYF.

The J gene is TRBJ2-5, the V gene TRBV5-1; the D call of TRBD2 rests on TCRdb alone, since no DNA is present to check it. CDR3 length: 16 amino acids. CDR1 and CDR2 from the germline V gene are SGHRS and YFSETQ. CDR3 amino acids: CASSLGLAGAQETQYF.

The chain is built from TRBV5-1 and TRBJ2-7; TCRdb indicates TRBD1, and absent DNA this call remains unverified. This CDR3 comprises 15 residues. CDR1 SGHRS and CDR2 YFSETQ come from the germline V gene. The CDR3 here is CASSSPGQYSYEQYF.

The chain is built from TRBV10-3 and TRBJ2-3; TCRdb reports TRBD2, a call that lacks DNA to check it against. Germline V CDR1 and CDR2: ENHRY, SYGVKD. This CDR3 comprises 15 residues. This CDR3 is CAISDLPTYTDTQYF.

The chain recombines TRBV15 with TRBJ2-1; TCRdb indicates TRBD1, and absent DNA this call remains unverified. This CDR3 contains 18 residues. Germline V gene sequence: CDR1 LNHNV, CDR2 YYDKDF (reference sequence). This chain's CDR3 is CATSREEGGRGVRNEQFF.

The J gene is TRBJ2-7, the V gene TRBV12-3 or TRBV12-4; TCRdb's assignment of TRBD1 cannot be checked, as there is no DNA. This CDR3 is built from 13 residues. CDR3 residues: CASSRPGGYEQYF.

The CDR3 loop is CASSLDYPTARTQDTQYF. V and J are TRBV11-2 and TRBJ2-3. The germline V gene has CDR1 SGHAT and CDR2 FQNNGV. CDR3 size: 18 residues.

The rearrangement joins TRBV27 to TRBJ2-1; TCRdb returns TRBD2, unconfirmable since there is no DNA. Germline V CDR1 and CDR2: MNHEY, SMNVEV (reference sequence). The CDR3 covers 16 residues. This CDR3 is CASSRVSPLSYNEQFF.